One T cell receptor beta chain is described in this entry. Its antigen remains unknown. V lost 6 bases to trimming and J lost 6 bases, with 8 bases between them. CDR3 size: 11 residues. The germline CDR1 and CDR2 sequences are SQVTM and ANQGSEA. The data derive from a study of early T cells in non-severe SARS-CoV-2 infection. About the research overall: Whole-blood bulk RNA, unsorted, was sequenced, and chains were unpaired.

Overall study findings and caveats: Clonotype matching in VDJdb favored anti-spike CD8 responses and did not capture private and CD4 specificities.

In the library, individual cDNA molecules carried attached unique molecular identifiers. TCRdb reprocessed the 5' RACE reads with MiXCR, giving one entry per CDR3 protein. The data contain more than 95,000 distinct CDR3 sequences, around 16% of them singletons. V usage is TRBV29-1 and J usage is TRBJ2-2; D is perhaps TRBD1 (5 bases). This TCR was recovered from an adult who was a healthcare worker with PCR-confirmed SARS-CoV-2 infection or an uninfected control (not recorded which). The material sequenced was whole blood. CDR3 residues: CSVQGAGELFF. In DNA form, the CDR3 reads TGCAGCGTCCAGGGTGCCGGGGAGCTGTTTTTT.